This T cell receptor beta chain was sequenced for a study of siplizumab effects on memory and regulatory T cells. In regard to this clone: Antigen: not known.

Produced via immunoSEQ multiplex PCR; TCRdb's table is partial and in-frame only. The table includes about 100,000 clones, more than 90% detected once. Whole-study results and caveats: Contribution to the alloresponse seemed major for naive T cells, which also seemed more diverse than memory cells. Mappable alloreactive CD4+ clones were on average about 70% Treg-derived with siplizumab, around 30% in controls. Alloreactive sequences from unstimulated CD4+ memory cells fell significantly with siplizumab. In siplizumab cultures, the suppressive function of proliferating Tregs remained unconfirmed.

This clonotype was obtained from a human donor in good health. Specimen: CD4+ T cells sorted from blood.

The CDR3 DNA reads TGTGCCAGCAGCGTAGGTGGGTCCCCGAGCTCCTACGAGCAGTACTTC. Amino acids: CASSVGGSPSSYEQYF. The chain combines TRBV9 with TRBJ2-7, with unresolved D. The germline CDR1 and CDR2 sequences are SGDLS and YYNGEE. CDR3 length: 16 amino acids. V gave up 0 bases and J gave up 0 bases, with 13 bases separating them. Filled out from reference TRBV9 and TRBJ2-7, the complete variable domain reads DSGVTQTPKHLITATGQRVTLRCSPRSGDLSVYWYQQSLDQGLQFLIQYYNGEERAKGNILERFSAQQFPDLHSELNLSSLELGDSALYFCASSVGGSPSSYEQYFGPGTRLTVT.